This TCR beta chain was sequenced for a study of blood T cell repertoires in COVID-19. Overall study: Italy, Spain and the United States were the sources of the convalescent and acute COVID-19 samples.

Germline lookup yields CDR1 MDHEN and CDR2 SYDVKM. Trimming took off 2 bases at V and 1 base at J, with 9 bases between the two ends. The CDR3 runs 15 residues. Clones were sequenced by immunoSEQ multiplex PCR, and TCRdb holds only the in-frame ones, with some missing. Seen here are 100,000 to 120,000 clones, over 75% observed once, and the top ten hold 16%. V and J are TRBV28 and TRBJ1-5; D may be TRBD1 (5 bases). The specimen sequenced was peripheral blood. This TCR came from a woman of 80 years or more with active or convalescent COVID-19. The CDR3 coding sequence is TGTGCCAGCAGTTTACCGGGGGTAAGCAATCAGCCCCAGCATTTT. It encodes CASSLPGVSNQPQHF.